This TCR beta chain was sequenced for a study of blood T cell repertoires in COVID-19. Study-level background: Nucleic acid was either cDNA or gDNA, and it came from T cells, B-cell-depleted T cells, or PBMCs.

This clone was picked up a small number of times. Using immunoSEQ multiplex PCR, the repertoire was profiled, and TCRdb retains in-frame clones only, with some absent. The data hold fewer than 300,000 clones, with nearly 90% observed a single time. Trimming left V 4 bases short and J 3 bases short, with 22 bases between. The CDR3 is 17 amino acids. In germline, CDR1 is LNHDA, CDR2 SQIVND (reference sequence). The TCR originated in a woman aged 25 to 45 with acute or convalescent COVID-19. The sample comprised peripheral blood. The chain uses TRBV19 and TRBJ2-7, with D possibly matching TRBD2 (6 bases). The CDR3 loop reads CASSTERRGKYGYEQYF. DNA of the CDR3: TGTGCCAGTAGTACCGAAAGGAGGGGTAAGTATGGCTACGAGCAGTACTTC.